This entry features one T cell receptor beta chain sequence. These data belong to a study of blood T cell repertoires in COVID-19. Study-level information: There were acute and convalescent COVID-19 samples, and they came from the United States, Italy and Spain. Nucleic acid was either cDNA or gDNA, and it came from T cells, B-cell-depleted T cells, or PBMCs.

The ends were cut back, 4 bases at V and 1 base at J, with 17 bases in the middle. Per the germline V gene, CDR1 is MGHRA and CDR2 is YSYEKL. The length of the CDR3 is 16 residues. Original handling: From reference gene primer amplification, estimates of nucleated cell counts were derived. Clones were read by immunoSEQ multiplex PCR, and TCRdb kept only the in-frame ones, dropping some. For V, J and clone size, that table is used; D and trimming come from the DNA. The sample has around 34,000 clones, roughly 86% seen once. The V call is TRBV4-1, the J call TRBJ2-7, with a weak D call TRBD1 (6 bases). The sample comprised peripheral blood. The TCR was taken from a man older than 75 with active or convalescent COVID-19. CDR3 region: CASSPYWDTFSYEQYF. The CDR3 bases are TGCGCCAGCAGCCCTTACTGGGACACCTTTTCCTACGAGCAGTACTTC.